Listed here is a single TCR beta chain. Its antigen is currently not known. No clone much larger than this one lies a single base away; base qualities are absent. These data come from a study of shared clonotypes between healthy human individuals (dated by TCRdb to 2020 to 2022). For context, the study as a whole: The cohort included three men and a couple of women between 18 and 49 years of age. Per donor, three plates each were used for CD4 naive and CD4 memory, two for CD8 naive, and one for CD8 memory. Per donor, leukapheresis produced somewhere between about 0.94 and 9 billion PBMCs. Blood TCR repertoires of about 5 healthy adults were deeply sequenced to estimate repertoire size and the extent of clonotype sharing between individuals. Different laboratories and diverse techniques were used to prepare libraries and sequence TCR repertoires, to increase sequencing depth and limit assay-specific biases.

Overall study results and their limits: Larger estimated clonotype richness was generally found for naive subsets than for memory subsets. Only blood was sampled, and tissue TCR repertoires likely differ from those in blood. Pairwise subsampling led to the expectation that sequencing depth would affect the degree of clonotype sharing among donors. Sharing across several donors was observed for about 4.8% of naive CD4, about 3.2% of naive CD8, about 2.5% of memory CD4, and around 0.42% of memory CD8 clonotypes. Compared with non-shared clonotypes, the clonotypes found in all four sorted-subset donors had higher generation probabilities. Incomplete sequencing was indicated by rarefaction of sorted-subset datasets, despite the large sequencing depth. The small number of donors limited the genetic and exposure-history diversity represented.

The donors were healthy, HIV-negative adults who had no recently reported acute infections or vaccinations. Every donor was a Caucasian adult residing in Nashville, Tennessee, USA. CD4+ T cells were enriched by magnetic negative selection, after which naive cells were positively selected on CD45RA and the negative fraction was taken as the memory subset. Blood was collected by leukapheresis, and PBMCs were isolated by Ficoll-Histopaque density gradient centrifugation and then cryopreserved in liquid nitrogen vapor phase. Analytical flow cytometry was used to check the purity and quantity of each magnetically sorted T cell population. Genomic DNA was isolated from every sorted fraction and measured by UV absorbance on a Nanodrop 2000c. V is cut by 6 bases and J by 5 bases, and the space between the germline ends is 16 bases. The CDR3 runs 14 amino acids, cysteine and phenylalanine included. CDR3 DNA only is kept here, 42 bases in frame from base 1. Sequences WNHNN (CDR1) and SYGVQD (CDR2) are obtained from the germline V gene (reference sequence).

Using the deep immunoSEQ assay, multiplex PCR amplified TCR CDR3 regions from genomic DNA. For each cell subset, the extracted genomic DNA was distributed evenly across all wells of several immunoSEQ 96-well plates, and each plate served as one replicate. For sorted subsets, approximately 190 ng genomic DNA, equal to 25,000 to 35,000 T cell genomes, was loaded into each replicate PCR. The purified libraries were quantified using a Qubit 3.0 fluorometer, sized with a Bioanalyzer 2100, and then quantified again using the KAPA Library Quantification kit. Every immunoSEQ 96-well plate was sequenced on a separate single-read 150-cycle Illumina NextSeq 550 flow cell. In the source study's methods: Because the immunoSEQ output held only junctional sequences and lacked quality scores, the filtering could not match the filtering applied to full-length reads. Sequences were annotated with PyIR, a Python wrapper for IgBLAST v1.9, using IMGT germline references to assign V/J genes and CDR3. Reads were removed for weak V/J assignments (E-value above 1e-6), missing CDR3, stop codons, out-of-frame junctions, or ambiguous translated residues. V3J clonotypes were defined as sequences sharing an identical inferred V gene, J gene, and CDR3 amino acid sequence. To compute the percentage overlap between repertoires, the number of shared unique clonotypes was divided by the size of the smaller repertoire. RTK rarefaction, the Chao1 estimator, and Recon v2.1 estimates of unobserved clonotypes were used to assess repertoire richness. OLGA was used to compute generation probabilities for all TCRbeta clonotypes that the gDNA method yielded from a handful of donors. The source is immuneACCESS, and TCRdb retained only in-frame sequences with V and J called. Part of the clones is not carried over; for the studies checked, unresolved V genes explain less than half of this, and the remainder is unexplained. V and J calls and clone size come straight from that table; D and trimming were deduced from the DNA. The sample records 980,000 or so clones, 70% to 85% of which are singletons. The ten largest clones capture over 1.3% of the sample.

The sequence came from a man between 18 and 29 years old in good health. Specimen: memory CD4+ T cells sorted from blood. The cell subset or site label of this sample denotes: CD45RA-negative fraction. The sequence is built from TRBV10-1 and TRBJ1-1; tentative D gene TRBD1, with 5 bases matching. Here the CDR3 is given as CASSGGVGATEAFF. The bases are TGCGCCAGCAGCGGAGGGGTCGGGGCGACTGAAGCTTTCTTT.